One and the same sample provided the 25 T cell receptor beta chains below, sequenced in a study of early T cells in non-severe SARS-CoV-2 infection. TCRdb re-called the 5' RACE reads with MiXCR, one entry per CDR3 protein. The table has 69,000 or so distinct CDR3 sequences, roughly a tenth seen once. The sequenced material came from whole blood. The source is an adult who was a healthcare worker with PCR-confirmed SARS-CoV-2 infection or an uninfected control (not recorded which).

V gene TRBV2 combines with J gene TRBJ1-2; perhaps TRBD1 as D (5 bases). V was pared by 6 bases and J by 10 bases, with 21 bases between. From germline, CDR1 is SNHLY and CDR2 FYNNEI. This CDR3 is 14 amino acids long. The CDR3 spells CASRVGRGRVAYTF. The CDR3 DNA reads TGTGCCAGCAGGGTCGGACGGGGCAGAGTTGCCTACACCTTC.

A few counts support this clonotype. CDR3 bases: TGTGCCTGGAGGTATAGGGCGGGAGTCAACAATGAGCAGTTCTTC. Translating it yields CAWRYRAGVNNEQFF. The chain links TRBV30 to TRBJ2-1; 7 bases agree with TRBD2. Germline V gene sequence: CDR1 GTSNPN, CDR2 SVGIG (reference sequence). CDR3 length equals 15 residues. J was trimmed by 5 bases and V by 3 bases; bases with no gene match: 10.

This clonotype was counted ten times or more. The chain links TRBV11-2 to TRBJ2-7; 7 positions match TRBD2. The CDR3 loop spans 15 amino acids. Germline V gene lookup returns CDR1 SGHAT and CDR2 FQNNGV. V lost 0 bases and J lost 6; bases outside the gene matches: 8. The CDR3 coding sequence is TGTGCCAGCAGCTTAGAAGCGGGGACGTGGGGCGAGCAGTACTTC. Translation gives CASSLEAGTWGEQYF.

This clonotype was picked up many times. This chain connects TRBV19 to TRBJ1-5, with D perhaps matching TRBD1 (5 bases). CDR1 and CDR2 (germline): LNHDA, SQIVND (reference sequence). Trimming stripped 4 bases from V and 1 base from J, with 20 bases between. The CDR3 spans 18 residues. The CDR3 loop is CASSTPPGRLMSNQPQHF. DNA for the CDR3: TGTGCCAGTAGTACCCCCCCGGGACGACTCATGAGCAATCAGCCCCAGCATTTT.

The sample holds many counts of this clonotype. The V call is TRBV29-1, the J call TRBJ2-1; TRBD1 or TRBD2 may be the D gene (5 bases each). The CDR3 has 12 amino acids. In germline, CDR1 is SQVTM, CDR2 ANQGSEA. Trimming pared 3 bases from V and 8 bases from J, leaving 11 bases between. CDR3 DNA sequence: TGCAGCGTTGAGCGCCAGGGACATGAGCAGTTCTTC. Translating gives CSVERQGHEQFF.

The V call is TRBV2, the J call TRBJ1-5; D is perhaps TRBD1 (5 bases). The germline V gene has CDR1 SNHLY and CDR2 FYNNEI. The CDR3 has 13 amino acids. The CDR3 spells CASGADYNQPQHF. In DNA, the CDR3 is TGTGCGTCTGGGGCAGACTACAATCAGCCCCAGCATTTT. The full variable domain, with the rest looked up from reference TRBV2 and TRBJ1-5, is EPEVTQTPSHQVTQMGQEVILRCVPISNHLYFYWYRQILGQKVEFLVSFYNNEISEKSEIFDDQFSVERPDGSNFTLKIRSTKLEDSAMYFCASGADYNQPQHFGDGTRLSIL.

This clonotype was observed many times. The chain links TRBV29-1 to TRBJ2-6; maybe TRBD1 (6 bases). This CDR3 comprises 15 residues. Germline CDR1 is SQVTM and CDR2 is ANQGSEA. V was clipped by 3 bases and J by 1 base, with 10 bases between them. CDR3 protein: CSVDPTGSGANVLTF. DNA of the CDR3: TGCAGCGTTGACCCAACAGGGTCTGGGGCCAACGTCCTGACTTTC.

The V gene is TRBV7-3, the J gene TRBJ2-1, with 8 bases fitting TRBD1. The trim removed 5 bases at V and 6 bases at J, leaving 6 bases unmatched. The CDR3 length is 14 residues. From germline, CDR1 is SGHTA and CDR2 FQGTGA. The CDR3 DNA is TGTGCCAGCAGCGCAGGGGGCCCGGCCAATGAGCAGTTCTTC. Its translation is CASSAGGPANEQFF.

This clonotype came up many times. V is TRBV12-3 or TRBV12-4 and J is TRBJ2-3; TRBD2 aligns across 10 bases. The trim removed 4 bases at V and 2 bases at J, leaving 9 bases unmatched. The CDR3 is 17 amino acids. CDR3: CASSSLAGVLPTDTQYF. The CDR3 coding sequence is TGTGCCAGCAGTTCGCTAGCGGGAGTTCTCCCCACAGATACGCAGTATTTT.

This clonotype occurred many times. The genes are TRBV27 and TRBJ2-1; maybe TRBD1 (6 bases). The germline gives CDR1 MNHEY, CDR2 SMNVEV (reference sequence). The V end was cut by 2 bases, the J end by 13 bases, with 12 bases between. This CDR3 is 12 amino acids long. In nucleotides, the CDR3 is TGTGCCAGCAGTTTACGTCAGGGGCCTCAGTTCTTC. Protein sequence: CASSLRQGPQFF.

This clonotype appeared a few times. The genes are TRBV7-8 and TRBJ2-2, with TRBD1 identical over 8 bases. Germline trimming cut 5 bases from V and 5 bases from J; bases unmatched to any gene: 10. The CDR3 runs 16 residues. The V gene's germline CDR1 is SGHVS and CDR2 FQNEAQ. The CDR3 is CASSPRGTGPTGELFF. As DNA, the CDR3 is TGTGCCAGCAGCCCGAGGGGGACAGGACCTACCGGGGAGCTGTTTTTT. Together with reference TRBV7-8 and TRBJ2-2, the CDR3 gives the full variable domain: GAGVSQSPRYKVAKRGQDVALRCDPISGHVSLFWYQQALGQGPEFLTYFQNEAQLDKSGLPSDRFFAERPEGSVSTLKIQRTQQEDSAVYLCASSPRGTGPTGELFFGEGSRLTVL.

This clonotype was counted ten times or more. The V gene is TRBV24-1, the J gene TRBJ2-1; TRBD1 agrees at 7 bases. The germline V gene has CDR1 KGHDR and CDR2 SFDVKD. V lost 4 bases, J lost 0 bases, and 5 bases stayed unmatched. The CDR3 runs 16 residues. The CDR3 nucleotides are TGTGCCACCAGTGACCCGGACAGGAGCTCCTACAATGAGCAGTTCTTC. Encoded protein: CATSDPDRSSYNEQFF.

This clonotype has only a few counts. This sequence joins TRBV7-3 and TRBJ2-2, with D uncertain. Germline assignment: CDR1 SGHTA and CDR2 FQGTGA. Trimming shortened V by 5 bases and J by 6 bases, and 19 bases separated the two germline ends. This CDR3 is built from 16 residues. This CDR3 is CASSPQSARVSGELFF. The CDR3 DNA reads as TGTGCCAGCAGCCCGCAAAGCGCTAGAGTGTCCGGGGAGCTGTTTTTT. Combining the CDR3 with reference TRBV7-3 and TRBJ2-2 gives the whole variable domain GAGVSQTPSNKVTEKGKYVELRCDPISGHTALYWYRQSLGQGPEFLIYFQGTGAADDSGLPNDRFFAVRPEGSVSTLKIQRTERGDSAVYLCASSPQSARVSGELFFGEGSRLTVL.

The chain combines TRBV3-1 with TRBJ2-7; D unclear. This CDR3 region has 15 residues. V lost 4 bases and J 0 bases, leaving 13 bases between the germline ends. Looked up from germline, CDR1 is LGHDT and CDR2 is YNNKEL (reference sequence). The CDR3 nucleotides are TGTGCCAGCAGCCCCGTCTATGGTGGCTCCTACGAGCAGTACTTC. It is translated as CASSPVYGGSYEQYF.

The sample holds many counts of this clonotype. V usage is TRBV28 and J usage is TRBJ1-4; no definite D call. The CDR3 runs 14 residues. V lost 5 bases and J lost 5, with 12 bases in between. Germline lookup yields CDR1 MDHEN and CDR2 SYDVKM. The CDR3 DNA follows: TGTGCCAGCAGTCCCCGAGGGTGGAATGAAAAACTGTTTTTT. Protein product: CASSPRGWNEKLFF.

The genes are TRBV7-2 and TRBJ1-4; TRBD1 aligns across 9 bases. Germline assignment: CDR1 SGHTA and CDR2 FQGNSA. V shed 5 bases and J 10 bases; nucleotides not matched to a gene: 8. CDR3 length: 14 residues. CDR3 nucleotide sequence: TGTGCCAGCAGCCTAACAGGGGGCGTAGGAAAACTGTTTTTT. Translation gives CASSLTGGVGKLFF.

This chain uses TRBV11-2 with TRBJ2-4; D is uncertain. This CDR3 has 16 residues. The V and J ends lost 5 bases and 0 bases respectively, with 14 bases between them. The V gene's germline CDR1 is SGHAT and CDR2 FQNNGV. CDR3 DNA: TGTGCCAGCAGCCCCGGTCTATGGGAAGCCAAAAACATTCAGTACTTC. It is translated as CASSPGLWEAKNIQYF. The complete variable domain, with remaining parts taken from reference TRBV11-2 and TRBJ2-4, reads EAGVAQSPRYKIIEKRQSVAFWCNPISGHATLYWYQQILGQGPKLLIQFQNNGVVDDSQLPKDRFSAERLKGVDSTLKIQPAKLEDSAVYLCASSPGLWEAKNIQYFGAGTRLSVL.

This clonotype was detected ten times or more. The V gene is TRBV6-5, the J gene TRBJ1-6; 9 bases agree with TRBD1. Germline V gene lookup returns CDR1 MNHEY and CDR2 SVGAGI. Germline trimming cut 7 bases from V and 6 bases from J; bases unmatched to any gene: 7. The CDR3 spans 15 residues. The CDR3 DNA follows: TGTGCCAGCAAGCGGACAGGGGCGCTTAATTCACCCCTCCACTTT. Protein sequence: CASKRTGALNSPLHF.

V usage is TRBV14 and J usage is TRBJ2-3; 11 bases fit TRBD2. The CDR3 has 18 amino acids. V was clipped by 3 bases and J by 1 base; unmatched bases: 9. Germline V gene lookup returns CDR1 SGHDN and CDR2 FVKESK. The CDR3 DNA follows: TGTGCCAGCAGCCAGGGACTAGCGGCAAGACGAGGCACAGATACGCAGTATTTT. It is translated as CASSQGLAARRGTDTQYF.

This clonotype has at least ten counts. This sequence joins TRBV18 and TRBJ1-2; a weak D match, TRBD1 (6 bases). Germline-derived CDR1 and CDR2 are KGHSH and LQKENI. This CDR3 comprises 14 residues. Trimming shortened V by 3 bases and J by 2 bases, and 10 bases separated the two germline ends. The CDR3 sequence: CASSPQGWNYGYTF. CDR3 nucleotide sequence: TGTGCCAGCTCACCGCAGGGGTGGAACTATGGCTACACCTTC.

This chain connects TRBV6-1 to TRBJ1-6; 8 bases are shared with TRBD1. The CDR3 has 13 amino acids. The V and J ends lost 6 bases and 8 bases, in that order; junction bases with no gene match: 3. The germline V gene has CDR1 MNHNS and CDR2 SASEGT. The CDR3 sequence: CASRLDRDSPLHF. DNA for the CDR3: TGTGCCAGCAGGTTGGACAGGGATTCACCCCTCCACTTT.

The V call is TRBV11-2, the J call TRBJ2-1; 10 bases fit TRBD2. The germline gives CDR1 SGHAT, CDR2 FQNNGV. The trim removed 2 bases at V and 6 bases at J, leaving 4 bases unmatched. The CDR3 is 15 amino acids. CDR3 in amino acids: CASSLRLAGVNEQFF. CDR3 DNA: TGTGCCAGCAGCTTAAGGCTAGCGGGAGTCAATGAGCAGTTCTTC. Drawing the rest from reference TRBV11-2 and TRBJ2-1, the complete variable domain is EAGVAQSPRYKIIEKRQSVAFWCNPISGHATLYWYQQILGQGPKLLIQFQNNGVVDDSQLPKDRFSAERLKGVDSTLKIQPAKLEDSAVYLCASSLRLAGVNEQFFGPGTRLTVL.

This clonotype was counted ten times or more. This chain links TRBV12-3 or TRBV12-4 with TRBJ1-2; D ambiguous. With 3 bases removed from V and 6 bases from J, the gap between germline ends came to 8 bases. The CDR3 spans 12 residues. CDR3 amino acids: CASSFLSNGYTF. CDR3 coding DNA: TGTGCCAGCAGTTTCCTGAGTAATGGCTACACCTTC.

Ten or more counts support this clonotype. The rearrangement links TRBV12-3 or TRBV12-4 to TRBJ2-3; TRBD1 matches 8 bases. The V gene end was trimmed by 2 bases and the J gene end by 6 bases; junction bases not matched to a gene: 4. CDR3 length: 14 residues. In DNA form, the CDR3 reads TGTGCCAGCAGTTTACAGGGGGCAGGGGATACGCAGTATTTT. Protein sequence: CASSLQGAGDTQYF.

The chain combines TRBV7-8 with TRBJ2-5, with D perhaps matching TRBD1 (5 bases). CDR3 length: 14 amino acids. V gave up 5 bases and J gave up 2 bases, with 12 bases separating them. The V gene's germline CDR1 is SGHVS and CDR2 FQNEAQ. CDR3 in DNA: TGTGCCAGCAGCCCCCGACGGACACAAGAGACCCAGTACTTC. Residues: CASSPRRTQETQYF.